These T cell receptor beta chains were read from a single sample in a study of cytomegalovirus exposure and HLA in healthy donors. Data came from immunoSEQ multiplex PCR; TCRdb stores just in-frame clones and leaves some out. The top ten clones hold about 20% of a sample with approximately 78,000 clones, around 64% of them seen once. Source material: PBMCs. The receptor set was obtained from a man aged 35 to 55 in good health and CMV-seropositive. Both conserved end residues are part of each CDR3. Each record gives: J gene, V gene, D gene, clone size, CDR3 DNA, CDR3 protein. D genes are given only for firm matches. Not every row has a clone size; where given, it reads once, few, many or a size class.

>TRBJ2-7|TRBV28|TRBD2|NA
TGTGCCAGCCTAATAGCGGGGACCTACGAGCAGTACTTC
CASLIAGTYEQYF
>TRBJ1-5|TRBV6-1|NA|few
TGTGCCACCTCACTTCAGCCCCAGCATTTT
CATSLQPQHF
>TRBJ2-7|TRBV5-1|TRBD1|NA
TGCGCCAGCAGTGAACAGGGGTTCTACGAGCAGTACTTC
CASSEQGFYEQYF
>TRBJ2-1|TRBV28|TRBD1|NA
TGTGCCAGCAGTTTATTAGGAGATGAGGGACAGGGTGGGGATGAGCAGTTCTTC
CASSLLGDEGQGGDEQFF
>TRBJ1-4|TRBV6-5|NA|NA
TGTGCCAGCAGTTCGACACGTAATGAAAAACTGTTTTTT
CASSSTRNEKLFF
>TRBJ2-7|TRBV6-1|NA|NA
TGTGCCAGCAGCGAAAGGGGGTACGAGCAGTACTTC
CASSERGYEQYF
>TRBJ2-3|TRBV6-6|NA|once
TGTGCCAGCAGTCGCTCTTATCGGGGGAGGACAGATACGCAGTATTTT
CASSRSYRGRTDTQYF
>TRBJ2-5|TRBV29-1|TRBD2|NA
TGCAGCGCTGGACTAGCGGAGACCCAGTACTTC
CSAGLAETQYF
>TRBJ1-5|TRBV19|NA|NA
TGTGCCAGTAGTTCCTTTGTTGGGGCCAGTCAGCCCCAGCATTTT
CASSSFVGASQPQHF
>TRBJ2-3|TRBV30|TRBD1|NA
TGTGCCTGGATACCCACCGGGACAGGGAAAACCCAATATTTT
CAWIPTGTGKTQYF
>TRBJ1-1|TRBV28|NA|few
TGTGCCAGCAGCCCACCCCGCGAGAACACTGAAGCTTTCTTT
CASSPPRENTEAFF